Shown below are 10 T cell receptor beta chains from a single sample sequenced in a study of graft-versus-host responses after intestinal transplantation. Repertoires were generated with immunoSEQ multiplex PCR, while TCRdb's copy carries only in-frame clones and drops some. The sample carries tens of thousands of clones, 80% to 95% recorded once. Specimen: bone marrow, collected nearly 750 days after intestinal transplantation. These receptors were collected from a human patient who received an intestinal transplant, so some T cells may come from the graft donor.

The chain employs TRBV5-1 and TRBJ2-7; TRBD1 matches 8 bases. This CDR3 is built from 13 residues. V lost 7 bases and J lost 4; bases outside the gene matches: 7. From germline, CDR1 is SGHRS and CDR2 YFSETQ. The CDR3 spells CASQRQGTYEQYF. For the CDR3, the DNA is TGCGCCAGCCAAAGACAGGGGACTTACGAGCAGTACTTC.

V gene TRBV4-2 combines with J gene TRBJ2-1; TRBD2 aligns across 11 bases. The CDR3 has 16 amino acids. Germline CDR1 is LGHNA and CDR2 is YNFKEQ. V gave up 0 bases and J gave up 8 bases; unmatched junction bases: 6. This chain's CDR3 is CASSQDIGLAGDEQFF. For the CDR3, the DNA is TGTGCCAGCAGCCAAGATATCGGACTAGCGGGCGATGAGCAGTTCTTC.

The chain carries TRBV15 and TRBJ1-5; D is undetermined. Germline V CDR1 and CDR2: LNHNV, YYDKDF (reference sequence). Trimming shortened V by 5 bases and J by 3 bases, and 14 bases separated the two germline ends. The CDR3 length is 15 residues. For the CDR3, the DNA is TGTGCCACCAGCCCCTACCGGGATACCAATCAGCCCCAGCATTTT. Translating gives CATSPYRDTNQPQHF. The complete variable domain, with remaining parts taken from reference TRBV15 and TRBJ1-5, reads DAMVIQNPRYQVTQFGKPVTLSCSQTLNHNVMYWYQQKSSQAPKLLFHYYDKDFNNEADTPDNFQSRRPNTSFCFLDIRSPGLGDTAMYLCATSPYRDTNQPQHFGDGTRLSIL.

This chain uses TRBV28 with TRBJ2-2; TRBD2 agrees at 13 bases. CDR1 and CDR2 (germline): MDHEN, SYDVKM. The V and J ends lost 1 base and 6 bases, in that order; junction bases with no gene match: 11. This CDR3 has 19 residues. CDR3 in amino acids: CASSLYGTSGVSDSGELFF. The CDR3 nucleotides read TGTGCCAGCAGTTTATACGGGACTAGCGGGGTATCAGATTCCGGGGAGCTGTTTTTT.

The rearrangement links TRBV7-6 to TRBJ2-3; D not certain. Looked up from germline, CDR1 is SGHVS and CDR2 is FNYEAQ. Trimming removed 1 base at V and 0 bases at J, with 11 bases between. This CDR3 comprises 16 residues. CDR3 amino acids: CASSLDFRLSTDTQYF. CDR3 nucleotides: TGTGCCAGCAGCTTAGATTTCAGGCTTAGCACAGATACGCAGTATTTT. Complete variable domain (other parts from reference TRBV7-6 and TRBJ2-3): GAGVSQSPRYKVTKRGQDVALRCDPISGHVSLYWYRQALGQGPEFLTYFNYEAQQDKSGLPNDRFSAERPEGSISTLTIQRTEQRDSAMYRCASSLDFRLSTDTQYFGPGTRLTVL.

The J gene is TRBJ1-2, the V gene TRBV6-5; D is ambiguous. This CDR3 has 12 residues. Per germline, CDR1 MNHEY and CDR2 SVGAGI. V lost 6 bases and J lost 4, with 9 bases in between. CDR3 region: CASSTNPYGYTF. The CDR3 DNA reads TGTGCCAGCAGCACAAACCCCTATGGCTACACCTTC.

The chain recombines TRBV13 with TRBJ2-1, with 9 bases aligning to TRBD2. The CDR3 is made up of 14 amino acids. CDR1 and CDR2 (germline): PRHDT, FYEKMQ (reference sequence). V lost 6 bases to trimming and J lost 5 bases; unmatched junction nucleotides: 5. The CDR3 DNA sequence: TGTGCCAGCAGGGCTAGCGGGGAAAACAATGAGCAGTTCTTC. It is translated as CASRASGENNEQFF.

The chain carries TRBV2 and TRBJ2-1; D might be TRBD1 or TRBD2, each matching 5 bases. The CDR3 spans 17 residues. Trimming took off 6 bases at V and 3 bases at J, with 21 bases between the two ends. Germline CDR1 and CDR2: SNHLY and FYNNEI. The chain's CDR3 is CASRIDSGTENYNEQFF. The CDR3 nucleotides read TGTGCCAGCAGGATCGATTCCGGGACGGAGAACTACAATGAGCAGTTCTTC.

In its sample, this clone was seen once. This chain links TRBV11-2 with TRBJ2-1; the match to TRBD1 covers 8 bases. The ends lost 3 bases at V and 8 bases at J; junction bases unmatched: 0. Germline values: CDR1 SGHAT, CDR2 FQNNGV. The CDR3 spans 12 residues. CDR3 DNA sequence: TGTGCCAGCAGCTTCAGGGGGCATGAGCAGTTCTTC. Its translation: CASSFRGHEQFF.

The rearrangement links TRBV11-1 to TRBJ2-5, with D perhaps TRBD1 (6 bases). The CDR3 is 15 residues long. V shed 1 base and J shed 5 bases, with 14 bases lying between them. The germline V gene has CDR1 SGHAT and CDR2 FQDESV (reference sequence). Here the CDR3 DNA reads TGTGCCAGCAGCTTAGAATCGGTTAGGGGGGAGACCCAGTACTTC. Its protein product is CASSLESVRGETQYF.